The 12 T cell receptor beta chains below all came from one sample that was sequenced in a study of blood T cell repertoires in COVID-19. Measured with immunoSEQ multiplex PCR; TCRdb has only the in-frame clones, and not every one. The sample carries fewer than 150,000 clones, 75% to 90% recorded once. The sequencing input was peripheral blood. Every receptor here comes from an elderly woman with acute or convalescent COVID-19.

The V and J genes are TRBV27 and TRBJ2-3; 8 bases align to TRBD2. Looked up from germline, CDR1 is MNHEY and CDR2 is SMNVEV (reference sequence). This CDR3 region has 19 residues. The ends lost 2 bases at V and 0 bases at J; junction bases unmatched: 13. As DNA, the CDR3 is TGTGCCAGCAGTTTACGGGGACGGGAGGGATATTCTAGCACAGATACGCAGTATTTT. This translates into CASSLRGREGYSSTDTQYF.

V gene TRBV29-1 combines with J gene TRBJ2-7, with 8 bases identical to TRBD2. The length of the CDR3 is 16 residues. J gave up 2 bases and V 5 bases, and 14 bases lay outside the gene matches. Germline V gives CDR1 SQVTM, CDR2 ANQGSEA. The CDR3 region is CSVYLAETSAAYEQYF. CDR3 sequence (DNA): TGCAGCGTTTATTTAGCCGAGACTAGCGCCGCCTACGAGCAGTACTTC.

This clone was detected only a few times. The CDR3 loop reads CASSEYSNQPQHF. DNA for the CDR3: TGTGCCAGCAGTGAGTATAGCAATCAGCCCCAGCATTTT. This chain links TRBV27 with TRBJ1-5; D gene unclear. The CDR3 runs 13 residues. The germline CDR1 and CDR2 sequences are MNHEY and SMNVEV (reference sequence). Trimming left V 5 bases short and J 0 bases short, with 5 bases between.

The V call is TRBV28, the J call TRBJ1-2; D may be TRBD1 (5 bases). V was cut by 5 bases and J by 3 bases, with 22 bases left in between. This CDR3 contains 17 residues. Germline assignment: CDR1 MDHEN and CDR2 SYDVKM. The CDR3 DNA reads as TGTGCCAGCAGTACAAACAGGTTTCACGGGTATGACTATGGCTACACCTTC. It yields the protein CASSTNRFHGYDYGYTF.

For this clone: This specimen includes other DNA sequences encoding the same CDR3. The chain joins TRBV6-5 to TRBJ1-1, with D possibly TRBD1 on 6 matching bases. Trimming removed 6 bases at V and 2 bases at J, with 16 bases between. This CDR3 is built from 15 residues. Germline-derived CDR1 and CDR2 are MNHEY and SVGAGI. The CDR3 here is CASRPNRAANTEAFF. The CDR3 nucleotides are TGTGCCAGCAGACCCAACAGGGCTGCAAACACTGAAGCTTTCTTT.

The CDR3 loop reads CASSPWLDTQYF. CDR3 coding DNA: TGTGCCAGCAGCCCTTGGCTGGATACGCAGTATTTT. The gene calls are TRBV9 and TRBJ2-3; D uncertain. The CDR3 runs 12 residues. Deletions cut 4 bases from V and 6 bases from J, with 9 bases between. Germline V gives CDR1 SGDLS, CDR2 YYNGEE.

CDR3 nucleotide sequence: TGTGCCAGCAGTTCGACGCGGACAGGGGGCTTCGGGGAGCTGTTTTTT. This encodes CASSSTRTGGFGELFF. The V call is TRBV6-5, the J call TRBJ2-2; 11 nucleotides align to TRBD1. Germline values: CDR1 MNHEY, CDR2 SVGAGI. The CDR3 runs 16 residues. Trimming took 4 bases from V and 7 from J; bases not matched to a gene: 8.

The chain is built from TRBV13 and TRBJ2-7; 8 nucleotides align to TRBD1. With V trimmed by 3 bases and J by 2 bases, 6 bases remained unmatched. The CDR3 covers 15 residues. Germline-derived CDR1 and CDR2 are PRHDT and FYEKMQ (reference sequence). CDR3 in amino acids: CASSFLGQGTYEQYF. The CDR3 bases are TGTGCCAGCAGCTTTCTAGGACAGGGAACCTACGAGCAGTACTTC.

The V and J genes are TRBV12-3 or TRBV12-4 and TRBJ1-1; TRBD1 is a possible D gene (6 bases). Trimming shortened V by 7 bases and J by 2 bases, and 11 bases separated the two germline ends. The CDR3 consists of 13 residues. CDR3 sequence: CASTLRGNTEAFF. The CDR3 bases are TGTGCCAGCACCCTCAGGGGCAACACTGAAGCTTTCTTT.

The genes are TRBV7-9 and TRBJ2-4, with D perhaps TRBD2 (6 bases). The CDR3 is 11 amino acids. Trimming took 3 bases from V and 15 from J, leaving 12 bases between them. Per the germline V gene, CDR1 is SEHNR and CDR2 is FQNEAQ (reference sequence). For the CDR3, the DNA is TGTGCCAGCAGCTTCGGAGGGACCTCGTACTTC. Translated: CASSFGGTSYF.

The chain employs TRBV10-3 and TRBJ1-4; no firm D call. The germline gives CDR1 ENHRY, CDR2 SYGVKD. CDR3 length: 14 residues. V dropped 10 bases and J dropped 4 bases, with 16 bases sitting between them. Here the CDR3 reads CATRGGQDNEKLFF. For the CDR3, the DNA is TGTGCCACCAGAGGTGGCCAGGATAATGAAAAACTGTTTTTT.

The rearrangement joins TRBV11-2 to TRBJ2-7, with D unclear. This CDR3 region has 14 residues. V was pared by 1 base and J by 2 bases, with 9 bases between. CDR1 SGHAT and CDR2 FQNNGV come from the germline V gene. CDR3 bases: TGTGCCAGCAGCTTAGCACTGTATACCTACGAGCAGTACTTC. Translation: CASSLALYTYEQYF.